This T cell receptor beta chain was documented in a study of metastatic and nonmetastatic thyroid tumors. Using MiXCR, TCRdb re-called clones from the PCR reads. Here the sample spans around 50,000 clones, 25% to 30% being singletons. There were no patients who had received any treatment before thyroid surgery. Per the germline V gene, CDR1 is WSHSY and CDR2 is SAAADI. The CDR3 is 14 residues long. V gave up 6 bases and J gave up 3 bases, with 15 bases separating them. There are a few counts of this clone. The receptor was isolated from a female donor with papillary thyroid cancer or a benign thyroid nodule (not recorded which). Some clones in this sample may be carry-over from other donors' samples. The chain joins TRBV10-2 to TRBJ2-7, with D possibly being TRBD1 (7 bases). Specimen: blood. As DNA, the CDR3 is TGCGCCAGCAGCGCCGGGGGACAGAACTACGAGCAGTACTTC. Encoded protein: CASSAGGQNYEQYF.